This note documents a single T cell receptor beta chain sequence. The antigen remains undetermined. In building TCR beta libraries, iRepertoire HTBI primers were used together with Arm-PCR of CDR3 regions. Via MiXCR, TCRdb re-called the multiplex PCR reads, giving one row per CDR3 protein. The sample comprises 400,000 to 650,000 distinct CDR3 sequences, about 16% of which are singletons, and 25% rests with the top ten. This CDR3 is 16 amino acids long. Trimming left V 8 bases short and J 3 bases short, with 22 bases between. Germline CDR1 MDHEN, CDR2 SYDVKM. This specimen belongs to a study of regulatory T cells in long-lasting Graves disease. The time point was: newly diagnosed GD, antithyroid drugs for less than 3 months. RNA from PBMCs was the source of the TCR library. Whole-study results and caveats: TRBV28, TRBJ1-2 and TRBJ2-5 emerged as the favored segments in persistent disease.

These data were also reused for a study on T cells in Graves' hyperthyroidism and ophthalmopathy.

V usage is TRBV28 and J usage is TRBJ1-1, with no clear D. Sequences were derived from peripheral blood mononuclear cells (PBMCs), sampled at new diagnosis, from a patient treated with antithyroid drugs. The TCR comes from a middle-aged woman with Graves disease. The CDR3 bases are TGTGCCAGCGGCGCGCGGGGAGGCAGGAGGGACACTGAAGCTTTCTTT. It is translated as CASGARGGRRDTEAFF.